The present TCR beta chain was sequenced within a study of blood T cell repertoires in COVID-19. The CDR3 length is 16 residues. Germline-derived CDR1 and CDR2 are SGHTA and FQGNSA. V was clipped by 2 bases and J by 2 bases; unmatched bases: 6. TCRdb's copy holds only in-frame clones and misses some; the assay was immunoSEQ multiplex PCR. The table records fewer than 200,000 clones, approximately 86% of them present only once. The source is a woman older than 75 with COVID-19, enrolled during active disease. The chain carries TRBV7-2 and TRBJ2-3; TRBD2 matches at 8 bases. Sequencing used peripheral blood. The DNA for the CDR3 is TGTGCCAGCAGCTTACGCAGAGCGGGAGCCACAGATACGCAGTATTTT. Its protein product is CASSLRRAGATDTQYF.